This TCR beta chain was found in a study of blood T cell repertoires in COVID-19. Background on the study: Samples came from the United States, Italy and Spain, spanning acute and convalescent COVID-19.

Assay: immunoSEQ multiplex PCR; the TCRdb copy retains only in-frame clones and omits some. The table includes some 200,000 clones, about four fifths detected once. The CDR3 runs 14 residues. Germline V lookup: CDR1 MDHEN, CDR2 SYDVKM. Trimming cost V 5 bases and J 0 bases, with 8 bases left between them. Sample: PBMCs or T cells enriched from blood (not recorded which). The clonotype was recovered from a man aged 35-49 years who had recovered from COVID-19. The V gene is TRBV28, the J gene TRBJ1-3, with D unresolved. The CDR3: CASSRDNSGNTIYF. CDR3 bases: TGTGCCAGCAGTCGCGACAACTCTGGAAACACCATATATTTT.